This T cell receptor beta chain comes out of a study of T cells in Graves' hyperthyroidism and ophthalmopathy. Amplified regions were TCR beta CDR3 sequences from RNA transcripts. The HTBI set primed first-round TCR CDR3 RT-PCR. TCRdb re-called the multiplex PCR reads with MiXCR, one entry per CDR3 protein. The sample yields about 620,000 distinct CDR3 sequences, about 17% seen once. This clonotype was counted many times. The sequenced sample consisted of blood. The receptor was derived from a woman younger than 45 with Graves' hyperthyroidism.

The CDR3 region is CASSLDSASLEQFF. The CDR3 nucleotides are TGTGCCAGCAGCTTAGATTCGGCCAGCCTTGAGCAGTTCTTC. The gene calls are TRBV11-3 and TRBJ2-1; D is ambiguous. This CDR3 is built from 14 residues. Looked up from germline, CDR1 is SGHNT and CDR2 is YENEEA. The germline V and J ends were trimmed by 0 bases and 9 bases, with 12 bases remaining between them.